These T cell receptor beta chains were read from a single sample in a study of T cells after yellow fever vaccination. TCRdb used MiXCR to reprocess the 5' RACE reads, holding one entry per CDR3 protein. Of hundreds of thousands of distinct CDR3 sequences detected, about 12% appear once; the ten largest clones hold 15%. Specimen: PBMCs, collected on the day of the yellow fever booster vaccination. The receptors come from a man aged 30 to 39 who received the YFV17D yellow fever vaccine. The CDR3 runs from the conserved cysteine through the conserved F or W. The order of the fields is V gene, D gene, clone size, J gene, CDR3 DNA, CDR3 protein. A D gene is named only where the DNA matches it firmly. Some rows have no size entry. The others give once, few or many, or a class for an expanded clone.

>TRBV20-1|-|-|TRBJ1-3
TGCAGTGCCCAATATAGGGAGTCTGGAAACACCATATATTTT
CSAQYRESGNTIYF
>TRBV27|-|many|TRBJ2-7
TGTGCCAGCAGTTCCCTTACCTACGAGCAGTACTTC
CASSSLTYEQYF
>TRBV11-2|TRBD2|few|TRBJ2-1
TGTGCCAGCAGCCCCATAGCGGGTCGACTCTACAATGAGCAGTTCTTC
CASSPIAGRLYNEQFF
>TRBV24-1|-|few|TRBJ2-7
TGTGCCACCAGTGATCCCCGGGACTCCGAGCAGTACTTC
CATSDPRDSEQYF
>TRBV29-1|-|few|TRBJ2-1
TGCAGCGTTAATGTAGCCCTATTTTCCTACAATGAGCAGTTCTTC
CSVNVALFSYNEQFF
>TRBV18|-|-|TRBJ2-1
TGTGCCAGCTCACCACCGGGCCCCCCCAGACGGGAGCAGTTCTTC
CASSPPGPPRREQFF
>TRBV20-1|TRBD1|few|TRBJ2-5
TGCAGTGCTACTGACAGGGGGCGTGAGACCCAGTACTTC
CSATDRGRETQYF
>TRBV12-3/TRBV12-4|-|few|TRBJ1-2
TGTGCCAGCAGTTTCTACAGACGTGGATATGGCTACACCTTC
CASSFYRRGYGYTF
>TRBV4-2|-|-|TRBJ2-3
TGTGCCAGCAGCCCCATGTCGGGGGTGGGCACAGATACGCAGTATTTT
CASSPMSGVGTDTQYF
>TRBV7-2|-|-|TRBJ1-1
TGTGCCAGCAGCTTAAACGAGGGGACGAACACTGAAGCTTTCTTT
CASSLNEGTNTEAFF
>TRBV7-3|-|few|TRBJ2-1
TGTGCCAGCAGCTTACTCGGACCCCCCAATGAGCAGTTCTTC
CASSLLGPPNEQFF
>TRBV20-1|TRBD2|-|TRBJ2-1
TGCAGTGCTAGTGCCCTAGCGGGTGGACGGGGGGTGTTCTTC
CSASALAGGRGVFF
>TRBV7-2|TRBD2|few|TRBJ2-3
TGTGCCAGCAGCCTCCTAGCGGGAGTGAGGACAGATACGCAGTATTTT
CASSLLAGVRTDTQYF
>TRBV2|-|few|TRBJ1-5
TGTGCCAGCAGTGAAGGTGGTTCTGGCAATCAGCCCCAGCATTTT
CASSEGGSGNQPQHF
>TRBV30|TRBD2|-|TRBJ2-7
TGTGCCTGGAGTCCCTCTAGCGGGAGTTATGAGCAGTACTTC
CAWSPSSGSYEQYF
>TRBV12-3/TRBV12-4|-|-|TRBJ2-3
TGTGCCAGCAGTTCGGTACTCCCTAGCACAGATACGCAGTATTTT
CASSSVLPSTDTQYF